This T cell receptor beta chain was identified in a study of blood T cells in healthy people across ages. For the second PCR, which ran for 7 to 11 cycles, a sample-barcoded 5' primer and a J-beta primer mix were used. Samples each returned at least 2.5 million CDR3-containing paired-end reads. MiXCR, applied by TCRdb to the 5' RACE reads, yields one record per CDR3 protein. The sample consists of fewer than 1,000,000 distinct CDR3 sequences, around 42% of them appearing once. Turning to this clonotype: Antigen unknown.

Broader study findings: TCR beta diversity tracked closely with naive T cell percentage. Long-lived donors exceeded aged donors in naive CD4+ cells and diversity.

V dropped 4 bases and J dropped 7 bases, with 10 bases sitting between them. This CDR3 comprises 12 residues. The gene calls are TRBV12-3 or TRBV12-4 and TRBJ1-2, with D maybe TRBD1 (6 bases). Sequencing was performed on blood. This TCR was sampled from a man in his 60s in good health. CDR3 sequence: CASSSDSPGYTF. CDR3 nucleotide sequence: TGTGCCAGCAGTTCGGACAGTCCTGGCTACACCTTC.